The rows below give T cell receptor beta chains drawn from one sample of a study of T cell responses to AZD1222 COVID-19 vaccine. Sequenced by immunoSEQ multiplex PCR; TCRdb stores in-frame clones only, minus some. The profile covers under 200,000 clones, with approximately 93% appearing a single time and approximately 3.9% taken by the ten largest. The material sequenced was peripheral blood, taken on day 0 of AZD1222 vaccination. Receptors originate from an adult in good health. The CDR3 runs from the conserved cysteine through the conserved F or W. A D gene is named only where the DNA matches it firmly. Size tells how often a clone was seen (once, few, many) or the class of an expanded clone, and some rows leave it out.

clone_size	d_call	v_call	cdr3_length	j_call	cdr3_aa	cdr3_nt
once	.	TRBV5-1	15	TRBJ1-4	CASTLTGTDNEKLFF	TGCGCCAGCACCCTAACAGGGACTGATAATGAAAAACTGTTTTTT
.	TRBD1	TRBV5-4	16	TRBJ1-2	CASSLGTGRPTYGYTF	TGTGCCAGCAGCTTAGGGACAGGGAGACCCACCTATGGCTACACCTTC
.	.	TRBV7-2	15	TRBJ1-1	CASSPRNFDITEAFF	TGTGCCAGCAGCCCGCGGAACTTTGATATCACTGAAGCTTTCTTT
once	.	TRBV24-1	14	TRBJ1-2	CATSDRGANYGYTF	TGTGCCACCAGTGATAGGGGGGCTAACTATGGCTACACCTTC
.	.	TRBV30	12	TRBJ1-2	CAWTQENYGYTF	TGTGCCTGGACCCAGGAGAACTATGGCTACACCTTC
.	.	TRBV10-3	12	TRBJ2-3	CAISGSTDTQYF	TGTGCCATCAGTGGGAGCACAGATACGCAGTATTTT
.	.	TRBV25-1	17	TRBJ2-2	CASSPSEVGLRTGELFF	TGTGCCAGCAGTCCCTCGGAGGTGGGACTCCGCACCGGGGAGCTGTTTTTT
.	.	TRBV7-9	19	TRBJ1-1	CASSLDPVVQGAMNTEAFF	TGTGCCAGCAGCTTAGACCCGGTTGTGCAGGGTGCCATGAACACTGAAGCTTTCTTT
.	.	TRBV27	16	TRBJ2-1	CASSPRHGGDGNEQFF	TGTGCCAGCAGTCCAAGACACGGCGGTGACGGGAATGAGCAGTTCTTC
.	.	TRBV6-5	15	TRBJ2-2	CASSPGAAHTGELFF	TGTGCCAGCAGTCCGGGGGCGGCCCACACCGGGGAGCTGTTTTTT
.	TRBD1	TRBV28	12	TRBJ1-2	CASNHRGIGYTF	TGTGCCAGCAATCACAGGGGAATTGGCTACACCTTC
.	.	TRBV5-4	13	TRBJ1-3	CASRWTVGNTIYF	TGTGCCAGCAGGTGGACGGTCGGAAACACCATATATTTT
.	.	TRBV5-4	13	TRBJ2-3	CASSLYPTDTQYF	TGTGCCAGCAGCTTGTATCCCACAGATACGCAGTATTTT
.	TRBD1	TRBV7-9	14	TRBJ1-2	CASTPQRGPLDYTF	TGTGCCAGCACCCCTCAGAGGGGGCCTCTCGACTACACCTTC
.	TRBD2	TRBV18	15	TRBJ2-1	CASSPTSGRNNEQFF	TGTGCCAGCTCCCCTACTAGCGGGAGGAACAATGAGCAGTTCTTC
.	TRBD1	TRBV5-1	14	TRBJ1-1	CASWRGQGVHEAFF	TGCGCCAGCTGGCGTGGACAGGGGGTCCATGAAGCTTTCTTT
.	.	TRBV10-3	11	TRBJ2-7	CAISEQYEQYF	TGTGCCATCAGTGAGCAATACGAGCAGTACTTC
.	.	TRBV16	15	TRBJ1-5	CASSQSSASNQPQHF	TGTGCCAGCAGCCAATCCTCAGCGAGCAATCAGCCCCAGCATTTT
few	.	TRBV6-5	11	TRBJ1-1	CASTAATEAFF	TGTGCCAGTACAGCAGCCACTGAAGCTTTCTTT
.	.	TRBV6-5	15	TRBJ1-4	CASRNAGVANEKLFF	TGTGCCAGCAGAAACGCCGGGGTAGCTAATGAAAAACTGTTTTTT
.	.	TRBV19	15	TRBJ2-4	CASSIWGVTKNIQYF	TGTGCCAGTAGTATTTGGGGGGTAACCAAAAACATTCAGTACTTC
.	.	TRBV29-1	11	TRBJ1-2	CSALWGGGYTF	TGCAGCGCACTTTGGGGAGGAGGCTACACCTTC
.	TRBD1	TRBV6-6	16	TRBJ1-2	CASSYPVNYRGGGYTF	TGTGCCAGCAGTTACCCAGTAAACTACAGGGGTGGCGGCTACACCTTC
.	.	TRBV6-5	12	TRBJ1-1	CATQPGWTEAFF	TGTGCCACCCAGCCCGGGTGGACTGAAGCTTTCTTT
.	TRBD1	TRBV19	12	TRBJ1-1	CATGQGWTEAFF	TGTGCCACCGGACAGGGATGGACTGAAGCTTTCTTT
.	.	TRBV4-1	14	TRBJ2-7	CASSQEAGPYEQYF	TGCGCCAGCAGCCAAGAGGCAGGACCCTACGAGCAGTACTTC
.	.	TRBV7-2	15	TRBJ2-1	CASSLSTSWVREQFF	TGTGCCAGCAGCTTAAGTACTTCTTGGGTAAGGGAGCAGTTCTTC
.	.	TRBV27	14	TRBJ2-7	CASSLGSRSYEQYF	TGTGCCAGCAGTTTAGGTTCCCGCTCCTACGAGCAGTACTTC
.	.	TRBV18	14	TRBJ1-4	CASSPTGEFGKLFF	TGTGCCAGCTCACCAACGGGGGAATTTGGAAAACTGTTTTTT
.	TRBD1	TRBV30	12	TRBJ1-1	CAQGQGGTEAFF	TGTGCCCAAGGGCAGGGGGGGACTGAAGCTTTCTTT
once	.	TRBV12-3/TRBV12-4	12	TRBJ2-2	CASSWGNGELFF	TGTGCCAGCAGTTGGGGAAACGGGGAGCTGTTTTTT
.	.	TRBV5-1	17	TRBJ2-6	CASSLAVGDSGANVLTF	TGCGCCAGCAGCTTGGCGGTCGGGGACTCTGGGGCCAACGTCCTGACTTTC
.	.	TRBV5-5	17	TRBJ2-3	CASSRPLANPSTDTQYF	TGTGCCAGCAGCCGACCTCTAGCGAACCCTAGCACAGATACGCAGTATTTT
.	.	TRBV28	13	TRBJ1-1	CASILTGFTEAFF	TGTGCCAGCATCCTCACAGGATTCACTGAAGCTTTCTTT
.	.	TRBV27	14	TRBJ1-1	CASSLSGRGYEAFF	TGTGCCAGCAGTTTATCGGGTAGGGGATATGAAGCTTTCTTT
few	TRBD2	TRBV5-1	17	TRBJ2-3	CASSMGLAGGSTDTQYF	TGCGCCAGCAGCATGGGACTAGCGGGAGGTAGCACAGATACGCAGTATTTT
.	TRBD1	TRBV27	15	TRBJ1-5	CASSTNQGAGQPQHF	TGTGCCAGCAGTACAAATCAGGGGGCCGGGCAGCCCCAGCATTTT
.	.	TRBV18	13	TRBJ1-1	CASSHEANTEAFF	TGTGCCAGCTCCCACGAAGCGAACACTGAAGCTTTCTTT
once	TRBD1	TRBV28	14	TRBJ2-7	CASSPVDRFYEQYF	TGTGCCAGCAGTCCCGTGGACAGGTTTTACGAGCAGTACTTC
.	.	TRBV19	13	TRBJ1-1	CASSFGLNTEAFF	TGTGCCAGTAGTTTTGGGCTCAACACTGAAGCTTTCTTT
few	.	TRBV7-9	9	TRBJ2-1	CARPLWKFF	TGTGCCAGGCCTCTCTGGAAGTTCTTC
.	TRBD1	TRBV30	20	TRBJ1-5	CAWSDPPQLADRGHDQPQHF	TGTGCCTGGAGTGACCCCCCACAGTTAGCAGACAGGGGGCACGATCAGCCCCAGCATTTT
.	TRBD1	TRBV2	17	TRBJ1-5	CASSETGGQGVNQPQHF	TGTGCCAGCAGTGAAACTGGAGGACAGGGAGTCAATCAGCCCCAGCATTTT
.	.	TRBV3-1/TRBV3-2	16	TRBJ1-1	CASSQDWGPPNTEAFF	TGTGCCAGCAGCCAAGACTGGGGGCCCCCTAACACTGAAGCTTTCTTT
.	TRBD2	TRBV10-1	16	TRBJ2-1	CASSEKRGASYNEQFF	TGCGCCAGCAGTGAGAAGCGGGGGGCCTCCTACAATGAGCAGTTCTTC
.	.	TRBV29-1	13	TRBJ2-2	CSVEAPGPGELFF	TGCAGCGTTGAAGCCCCCGGGCCCGGGGAGCTGTTTTTT
.	.	TRBV2	15	TRBJ1-2	CASSKEGMVDYGYTF	TGTGCCAGCAGCAAGGAAGGGATGGTCGACTATGGCTACACCTTC
.	.	TRBV3-1/TRBV3-2	14	TRBJ2-1	CASSQELKYNEQFF	TGTGCCAGCAGCCAAGAACTAAAATACAATGAGCAGTTCTTC
.	TRBD1	TRBV6-5	13	TRBJ1-5	CASRDRGYQPQHF	TGTGCCAGCAGGGACAGGGGGTATCAGCCCCAGCATTTT
.	.	TRBV2	12	TRBJ1-1	CASSVGESGAFF	TGTGCCAGCAGTGTGGGTGAAAGCGGAGCTTTCTTT
.	.	TRBV5-1	17	TRBJ1-1	CASSLAFPGRRGTEAFF	TGCGCCAGCAGCTTGGCCTTTCCTGGGAGGAGAGGCACTGAAGCTTTCTTT
.	.	TRBV30	14	TRBJ1-5	CAWSLQGRGMTQHF	TGTGCCTGGAGTTTACAGGGTCGGGGCATGACCCAGCATTTT
.	.	TRBV18	15	TRBJ1-2	CASSPNLAERYGYTF	TGTGCCAGCTCACCTAACCTGGCGGAACGCTATGGCTACACCTTC
.	.	TRBV7-6	14	TRBJ2-4	CASSLRGFGNIQYF	TGTGCCAGCAGCTTACGAGGGTTTGGAAACATTCAGTACTTC
.	TRBD1	TRBV19	12	TRBJ2-7	CASRGNGYEQYF	TGTGCCAGCAGGGGGAACGGGTACGAGCAGTACTTC